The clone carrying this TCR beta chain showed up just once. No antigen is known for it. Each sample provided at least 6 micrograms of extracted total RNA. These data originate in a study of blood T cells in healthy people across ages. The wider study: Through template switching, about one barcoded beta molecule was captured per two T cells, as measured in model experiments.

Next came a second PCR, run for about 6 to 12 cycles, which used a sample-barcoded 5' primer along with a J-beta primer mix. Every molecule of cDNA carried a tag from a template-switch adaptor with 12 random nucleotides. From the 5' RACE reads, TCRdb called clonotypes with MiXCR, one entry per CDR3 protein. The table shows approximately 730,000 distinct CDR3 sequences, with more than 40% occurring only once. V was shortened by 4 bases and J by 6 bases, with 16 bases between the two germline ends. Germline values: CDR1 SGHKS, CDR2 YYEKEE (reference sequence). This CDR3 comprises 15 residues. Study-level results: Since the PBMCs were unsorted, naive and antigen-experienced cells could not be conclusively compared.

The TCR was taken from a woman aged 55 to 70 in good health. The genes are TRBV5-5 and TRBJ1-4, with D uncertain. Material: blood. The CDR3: CASSLNTGLDEKLFF. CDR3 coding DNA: TGTGCCAGCAGCCTCAATACCGGACTCGATGAAAAACTGTTTTTT. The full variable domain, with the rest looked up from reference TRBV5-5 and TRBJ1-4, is DAGVTQSPTHLIKTRGQQVTLRCSPISGHKSVSWYQQVLGQGPQFIFQYYEKEERGRGNFPDRFSARQFPNYSSELNVNALLLGDSALYLCASSLNTGLDEKLFFGSGTQLSVL.